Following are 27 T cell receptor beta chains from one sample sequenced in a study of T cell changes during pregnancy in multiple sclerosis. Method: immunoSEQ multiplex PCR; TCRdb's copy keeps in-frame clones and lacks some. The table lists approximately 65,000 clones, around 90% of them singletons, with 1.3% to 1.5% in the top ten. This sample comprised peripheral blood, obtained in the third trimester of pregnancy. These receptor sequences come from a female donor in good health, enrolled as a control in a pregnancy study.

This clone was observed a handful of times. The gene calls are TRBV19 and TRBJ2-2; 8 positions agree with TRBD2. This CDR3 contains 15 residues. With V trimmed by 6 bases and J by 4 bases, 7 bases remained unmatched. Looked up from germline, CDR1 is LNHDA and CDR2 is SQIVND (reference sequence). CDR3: CASRLAGGTTGELFF. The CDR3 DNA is TGTGCCAGTAGGCTTGCGGGGGGCACCACCGGGGAGCTGTTTTTT.

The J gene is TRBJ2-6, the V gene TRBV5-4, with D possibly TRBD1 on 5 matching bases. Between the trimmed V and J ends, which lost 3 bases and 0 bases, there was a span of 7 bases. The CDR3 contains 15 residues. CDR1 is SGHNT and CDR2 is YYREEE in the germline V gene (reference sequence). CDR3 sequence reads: CASSSQVSGANVLTF. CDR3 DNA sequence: TGTGCCAGCAGCTCACAGGTCTCTGGGGCCAACGTCCTGACTTTC.

In nucleotides, the CDR3 is TGCGCCAGCAGCTTGGGCCTTAGACTAGCGGGGGGGCTCGAGACCCAGTACTTC. It translates to CASSLGLRLAGGLETQYF. J is TRBJ2-5 and V is TRBV5-1, with 14 bases matching TRBD2. Germline V lookup: CDR1 SGHRS, CDR2 YFSETQ. The V segment lost 0 bases and the J segment 5 bases; nucleotides outside the gene matches: 9. The CDR3 totals 18 residues.

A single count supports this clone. In nucleotides, the CDR3 is TGTGCCAGTAGTATGGGGGCCTCGGGGAAGGGCTATGGCTACACCTTC. This sequence encodes CASSMGASGKGYGYTF. The V and J genes are TRBV19 and TRBJ1-2; the D gene is possibly TRBD1 (6 bases). CDR1 is LNHDA, CDR2 SQIVND, per germline (reference sequence). V was pared by 3 bases and J by 4 bases, with 18 bases between. CDR3 length: 16 amino acids.

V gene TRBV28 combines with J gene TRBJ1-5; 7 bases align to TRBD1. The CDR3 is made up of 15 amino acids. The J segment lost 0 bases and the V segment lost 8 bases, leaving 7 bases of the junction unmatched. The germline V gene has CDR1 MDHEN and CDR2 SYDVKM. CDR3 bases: TGTGCCAGCCGCAAACAGGGGTATAGCAATCAGCCCCAGCATTTT. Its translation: CASRKQGYSNQPQHF.

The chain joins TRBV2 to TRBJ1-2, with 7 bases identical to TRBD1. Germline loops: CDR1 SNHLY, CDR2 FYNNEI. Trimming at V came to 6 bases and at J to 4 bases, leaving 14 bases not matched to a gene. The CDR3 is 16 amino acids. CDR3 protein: CASSREQGDIRYGYTF. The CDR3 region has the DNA TGTGCCAGCAGCCGAGAGCAGGGGGATATACGCTATGGCTACACCTTC.

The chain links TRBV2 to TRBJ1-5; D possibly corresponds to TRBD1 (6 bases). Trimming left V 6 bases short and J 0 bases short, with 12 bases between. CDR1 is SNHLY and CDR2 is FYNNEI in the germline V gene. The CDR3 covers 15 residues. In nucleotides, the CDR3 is TGTGCCAGCAGCCTACAGGGCCTTAGCAATCAGCCCCAGCATTTT. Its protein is CASSLQGLSNQPQHF.

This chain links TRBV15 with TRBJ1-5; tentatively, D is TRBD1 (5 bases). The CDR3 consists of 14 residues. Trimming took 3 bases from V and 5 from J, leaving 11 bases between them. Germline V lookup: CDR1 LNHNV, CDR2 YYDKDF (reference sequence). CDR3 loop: CATSRWQTDQPQHF. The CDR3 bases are TGTGCCACCAGCAGGTGGCAGACAGATCAGCCCCAGCATTTT. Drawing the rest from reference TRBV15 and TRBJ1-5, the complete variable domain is DAMVIQNPRYQVTQFGKPVTLSCSQTLNHNVMYWYQQKSSQAPKLLFHYYDKDFNNEADTPDNFQSRRPNTSFCFLDIRSPGLGDTAMYLCATSRWQTDQPQHFGDGTRLSIL.

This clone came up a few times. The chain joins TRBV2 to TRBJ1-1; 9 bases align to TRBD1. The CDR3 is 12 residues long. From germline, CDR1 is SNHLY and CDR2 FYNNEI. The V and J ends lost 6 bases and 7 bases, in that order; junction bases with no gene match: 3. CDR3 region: CASRETGGEAFF. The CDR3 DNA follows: TGTGCCAGCAGGGAGACAGGGGGTGAAGCTTTCTTT. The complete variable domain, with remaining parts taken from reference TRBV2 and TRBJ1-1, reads EPEVTQTPSHQVTQMGQEVILRCVPISNHLYFYWYRQILGQKVEFLVSFYNNEISEKSEIFDDQFSVERPDGSNFTLKIRSTKLEDSAMYFCASRETGGEAFFGQGTRLTVV.

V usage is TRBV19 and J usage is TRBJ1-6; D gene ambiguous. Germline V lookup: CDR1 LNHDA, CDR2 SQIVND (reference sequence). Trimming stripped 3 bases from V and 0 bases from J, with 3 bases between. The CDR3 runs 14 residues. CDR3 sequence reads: CASSISSYNSPLHF. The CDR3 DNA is TGTGCCAGTAGTATCAGCTCCTATAATTCACCCCTCCACTTT.

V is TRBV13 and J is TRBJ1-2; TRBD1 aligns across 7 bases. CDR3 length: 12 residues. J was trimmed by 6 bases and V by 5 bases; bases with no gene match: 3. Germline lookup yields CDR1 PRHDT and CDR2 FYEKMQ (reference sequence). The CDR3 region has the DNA TGTGCCAGCAGCAATCAGGGGGATGGCTACACCTTC. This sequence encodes CASSNQGDGYTF.

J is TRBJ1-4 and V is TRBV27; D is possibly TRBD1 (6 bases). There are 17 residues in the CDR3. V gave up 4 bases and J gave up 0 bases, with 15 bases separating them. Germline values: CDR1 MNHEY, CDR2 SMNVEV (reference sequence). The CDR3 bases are TGTGCCAGCAGTTCATTCGCGACAGGTGCAACTAATGAAAAACTGTTTTTT. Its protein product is CASSSFATGATNEKLFF.

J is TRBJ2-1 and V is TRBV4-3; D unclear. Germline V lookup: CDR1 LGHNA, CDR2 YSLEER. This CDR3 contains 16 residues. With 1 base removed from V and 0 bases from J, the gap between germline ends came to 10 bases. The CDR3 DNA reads TGCGCCAGCAGCCAAGCCGCCCCGAGCTCCTACAATGAGCAGTTCTTC. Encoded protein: CASSQAAPSSYNEQFF.

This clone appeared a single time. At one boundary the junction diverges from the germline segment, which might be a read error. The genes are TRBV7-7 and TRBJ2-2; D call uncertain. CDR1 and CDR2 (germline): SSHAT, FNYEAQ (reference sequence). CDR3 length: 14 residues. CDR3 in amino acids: CASSLYSNTGELFF. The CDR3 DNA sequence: TGTGCTAGCAGCTTATACAGCAACACCGGGGAGCTGTTTTTT.

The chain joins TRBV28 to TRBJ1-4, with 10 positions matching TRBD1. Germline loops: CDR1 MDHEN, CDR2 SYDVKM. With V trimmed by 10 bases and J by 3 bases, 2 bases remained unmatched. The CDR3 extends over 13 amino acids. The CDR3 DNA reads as TGTGCCACGGGACAGGGGCCTAATGAAAAACTGTTTTTT. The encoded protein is CATGQGPNEKLFF.

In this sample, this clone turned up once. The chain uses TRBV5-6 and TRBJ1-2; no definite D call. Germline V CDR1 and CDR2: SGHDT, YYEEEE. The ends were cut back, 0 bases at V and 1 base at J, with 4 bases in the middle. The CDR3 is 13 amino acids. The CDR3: CASSLASNYGYTF. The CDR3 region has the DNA TGTGCCAGCAGCTTGGCCAGTAACTATGGCTACACCTTC.

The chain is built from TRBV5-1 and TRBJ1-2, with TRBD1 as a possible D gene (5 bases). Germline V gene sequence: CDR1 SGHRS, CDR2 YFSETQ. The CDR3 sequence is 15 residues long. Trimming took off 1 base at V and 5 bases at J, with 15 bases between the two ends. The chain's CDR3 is CASSLIPGSEYGYTF. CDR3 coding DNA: TGCGCCAGCAGCTTGATCCCAGGGTCAGAATATGGCTACACCTTC.

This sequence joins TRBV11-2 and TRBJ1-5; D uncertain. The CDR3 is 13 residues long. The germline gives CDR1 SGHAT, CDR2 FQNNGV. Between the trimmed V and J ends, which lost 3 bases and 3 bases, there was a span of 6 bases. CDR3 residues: CASSFGFNQPQHF. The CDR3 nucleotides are TGTGCCAGCAGCTTTGGCTTCAATCAGCCCCAGCATTTT.

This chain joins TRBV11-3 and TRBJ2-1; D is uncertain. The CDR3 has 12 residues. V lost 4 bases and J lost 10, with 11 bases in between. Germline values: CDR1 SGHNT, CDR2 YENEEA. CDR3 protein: CASSSTGPEQFF. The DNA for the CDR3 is TGTGCCAGCAGCTCCACGGGTCCGGAGCAGTTCTTC.

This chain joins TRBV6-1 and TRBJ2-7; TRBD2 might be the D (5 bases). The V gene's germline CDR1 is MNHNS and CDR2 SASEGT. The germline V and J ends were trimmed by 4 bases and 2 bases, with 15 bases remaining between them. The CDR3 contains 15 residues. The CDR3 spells CASSGHLAEAYEQYF. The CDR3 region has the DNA TGTGCCAGCAGTGGTCATCTAGCTGAAGCCTACGAGCAGTACTTC.

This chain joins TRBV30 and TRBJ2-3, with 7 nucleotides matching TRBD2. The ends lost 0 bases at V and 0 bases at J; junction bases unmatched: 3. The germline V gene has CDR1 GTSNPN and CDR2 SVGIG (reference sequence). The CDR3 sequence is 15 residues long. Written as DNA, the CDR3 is TGTGCCTGGAGTGTAGGAGCGGGAAGCACAGATACGCAGTATTTT. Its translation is CAWSVGAGSTDTQYF.

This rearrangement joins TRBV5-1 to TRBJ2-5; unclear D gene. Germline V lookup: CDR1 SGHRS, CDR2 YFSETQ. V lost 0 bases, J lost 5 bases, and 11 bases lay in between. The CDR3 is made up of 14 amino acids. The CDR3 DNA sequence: TGCGCCAGCAGCTTGGGGTCGGGTATCGAGACCCAGTACTTC. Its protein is CASSLGSGIETQYF.

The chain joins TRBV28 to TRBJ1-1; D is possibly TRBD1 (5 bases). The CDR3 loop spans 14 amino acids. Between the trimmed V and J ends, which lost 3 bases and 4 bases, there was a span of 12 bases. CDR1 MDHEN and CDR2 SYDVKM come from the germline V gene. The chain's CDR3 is CASSFSRAVTEAFF. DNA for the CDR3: TGTGCCAGCAGTTTTTCCAGGGCTGTCACTGAAGCTTTCTTT.

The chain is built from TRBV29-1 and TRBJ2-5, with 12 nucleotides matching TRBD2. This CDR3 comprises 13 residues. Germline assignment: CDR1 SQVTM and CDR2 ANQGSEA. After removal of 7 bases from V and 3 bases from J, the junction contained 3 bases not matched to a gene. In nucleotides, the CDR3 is TGCAGCGGACGACTAGCGGGGGAAGAGACCCAGTACTTC. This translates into CSGRLAGEETQYF.

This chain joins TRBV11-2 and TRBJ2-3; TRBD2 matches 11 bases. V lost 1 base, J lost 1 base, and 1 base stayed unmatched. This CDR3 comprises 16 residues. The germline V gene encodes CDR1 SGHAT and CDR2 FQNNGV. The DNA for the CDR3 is TGTGCCAGCAGCTTAGTAGCGGGGGGGGGCACAGATACGCAGTATTTT. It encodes CASSLVAGGGTDTQYF.

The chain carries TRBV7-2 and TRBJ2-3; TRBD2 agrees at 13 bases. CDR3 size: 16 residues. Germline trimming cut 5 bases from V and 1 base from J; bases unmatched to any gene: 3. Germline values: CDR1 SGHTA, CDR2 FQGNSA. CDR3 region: CASSVTSGGGTDTQYF. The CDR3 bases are TGTGCCAGCAGCGTCACTAGCGGGGGGGGCACAGATACGCAGTATTTT.

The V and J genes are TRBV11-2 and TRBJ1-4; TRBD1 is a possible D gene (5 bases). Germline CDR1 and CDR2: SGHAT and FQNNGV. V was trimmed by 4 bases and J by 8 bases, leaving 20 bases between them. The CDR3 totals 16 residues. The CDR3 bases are TGTGCCAGCAGCTCCGGTTTAAGGGGTATTGGGGAAAAACTGTTTTTT. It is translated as CASSSGLRGIGEKLFF.